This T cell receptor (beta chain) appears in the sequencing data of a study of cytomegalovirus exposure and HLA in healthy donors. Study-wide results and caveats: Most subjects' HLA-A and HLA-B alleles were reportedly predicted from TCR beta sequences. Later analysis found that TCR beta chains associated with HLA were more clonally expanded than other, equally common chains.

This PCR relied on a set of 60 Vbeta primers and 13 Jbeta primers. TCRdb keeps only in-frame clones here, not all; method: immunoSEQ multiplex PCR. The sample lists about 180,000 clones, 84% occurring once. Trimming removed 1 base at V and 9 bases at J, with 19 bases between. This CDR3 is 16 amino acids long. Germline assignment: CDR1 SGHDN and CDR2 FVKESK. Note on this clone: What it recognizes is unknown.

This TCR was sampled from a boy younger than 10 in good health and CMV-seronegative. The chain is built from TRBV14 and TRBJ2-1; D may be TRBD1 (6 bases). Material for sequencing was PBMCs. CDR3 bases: TGTGCCAGCAGCCAAGTTAAGGTCTCCTGGGACACTGAGCAGTTCTTC. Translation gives CASSQVKVSWDTEQFF.